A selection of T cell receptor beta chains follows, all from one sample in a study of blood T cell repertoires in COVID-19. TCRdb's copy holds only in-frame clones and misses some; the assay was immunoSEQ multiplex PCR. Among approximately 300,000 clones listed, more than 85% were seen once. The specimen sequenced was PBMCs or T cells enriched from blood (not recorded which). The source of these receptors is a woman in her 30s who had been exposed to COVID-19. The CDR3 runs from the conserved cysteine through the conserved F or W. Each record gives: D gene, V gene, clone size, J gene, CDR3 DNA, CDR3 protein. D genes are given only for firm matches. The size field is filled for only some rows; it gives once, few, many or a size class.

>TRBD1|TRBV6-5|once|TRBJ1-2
TGTGCCAGCAGTTACCAGGTGGACAGGCCGTTTGGCTACACCTTC
CASSYQVDRPFGYTF
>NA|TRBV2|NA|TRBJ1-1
TGTGCCAGCAGTGCGGACAGATACAACACTGAAGCTTTCTTT
CASSADRYNTEAFF
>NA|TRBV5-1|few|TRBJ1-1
TGCGCCAGCAGTTCCCAGGGCGGAACTGAAGCTTTCTTT
CASSSQGGTEAFF
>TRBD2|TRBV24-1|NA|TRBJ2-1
TGTGCCACCAGTGGAAAACTAGCGGGGACCAATGAGCAGTTCTTC
CATSGKLAGTNEQFF
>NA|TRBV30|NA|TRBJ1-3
TGTGCCTGGAGCGTTACAGGGAGCTCTGGAAACACCATATATTTT
CAWSVTGSSGNTIYF
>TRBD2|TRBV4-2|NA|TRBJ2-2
TGTGCCAGCAGCCCCACCCCCCTACTAGCGGGGGGGCAGACCGGGGAGCTGTTTTTT
CASSPTPLLAGGQTGELFF
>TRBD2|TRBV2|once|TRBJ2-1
TGTGCCAGCAGGAGCACTAGCGGGGACTACAATGAGCAGTTCTTC
CASRSTSGDYNEQFF
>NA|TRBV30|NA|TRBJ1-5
TGTGCCTGGACCGCTTTGGGACACAATCAGCCCCAGCATTTT
CAWTALGHNQPQHF
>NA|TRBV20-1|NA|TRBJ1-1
TGCAGTGCTAGTCCCTACACTGAAGCTTTCTTT
CSASPYTEAFF
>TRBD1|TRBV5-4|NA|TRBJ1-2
TGTGCCAGCACCTCCGGACAGGGGCCCTATGGCTACACCTTC
CASTSGQGPYGYTF
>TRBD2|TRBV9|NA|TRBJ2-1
TGTGCCAGCAGCGTAGGGGTCGCGGGGGGCCCCTACAATGAGCAGTTCTTC
CASSVGVAGGPYNEQFF
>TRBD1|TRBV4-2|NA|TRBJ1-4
TGTGCCAGCAGCCAGGCCGGGACAGGAAGGTATTCGACTAATGAAAAACTGTTTTTT
CASSQAGTGRYSTNEKLFF
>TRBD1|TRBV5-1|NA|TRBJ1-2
TGCGCCAGCAGCTTGAGGGACAGACCTAACTATGGCTACACCTTC
CASSLRDRPNYGYTF
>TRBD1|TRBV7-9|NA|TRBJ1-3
TGTGCCAGCAGCTTGGACAGGGGAGGAATCGGAAACACCATATATTTT
CASSLDRGGIGNTIYF
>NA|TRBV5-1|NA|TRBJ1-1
TGCGCCAGCAGCGTTCAGGAAAACACTGAAGCTTTCTTT
CASSVQENTEAFF
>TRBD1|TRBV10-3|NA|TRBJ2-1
TGTGCCATCAGGGGGCCGGGACAGGGGTACAATGAGCAGTTCTTC
CAIRGPGQGYNEQFF
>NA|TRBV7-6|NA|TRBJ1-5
TGTGCCAGCAGCTTAGCGGGAGGCGCTTTTGGAAGATGGCGCAATCAGCCCCAGCATTTT
CASSLAGGAFGRWRNQPQHF